The 30 T cell receptor beta chains reported below all come from one sample, sequenced in a study of monozygotic twins with inflammatory bowel disease. No DNA is given; TCRdb re-called the 5' RACE reads and lists each CDR3 protein once. Its listing shows more than 300,000 distinct CDR3 sequences. Sequencing used blood. The receptors derive from a human donor with ulcerative colitis or Crohn's disease, or a healthy co-twin of an affected twin (not recorded which).

The rearrangement uses TRBV20-1 and TRBJ2-5; TCRdb reports TRBD1, a call that lacks DNA to check it against. The CDR3 runs 13 residues. Per germline, CDR1 DFQATT and CDR2 SNEGSKA (reference sequence). The CDR3 here is CSALGRGQETQYF.

This rearrangement joins TRBV28 to TRBJ1-1; no DNA is available, so the TRBD1 call from TCRdb remains unchecked. The CDR3 is 15 amino acids. Germline V lookup: CDR1 MDHEN, CDR2 SYDVKM. This CDR3 reads CASTLRTGGYTEAFF. The entire variable domain, with the rest obtained from reference TRBV28 and TRBJ1-1, is as follows: DVKVTQSSRYLVKRTGEKVFLECVQDMDHENMFWYRQDPGLGLRLIYFSYDVKMKEKGDIPEGYSVSREKKERFSLILESASTNQTSMYLCASTLRTGGYTEAFFGQGTRLTVV.

The chain links TRBV5-5 to TRBJ1-1; TCRdb lists TRBD1, though no DNA is available to test this call. Germline CDR1 reads SGHKS; CDR2 reads YYEKEE (reference sequence). CDR3 size: 16 residues. This chain's CDR3 is CASSQRTGTQNTEAFF.

The rearrangement joins TRBV5-1 to TRBJ2-1; TCRdb calls TRBD2, which cannot be checked without DNA. Germline-derived CDR1 and CDR2 are SGHRS and YFSETQ. The CDR3 consists of 18 residues. The CDR3: CASSSGGFGLAYNNEQFF.

The chain uses TRBV24-1 and TRBJ1-2; lacking DNA, the TRBD1 call made by TCRdb goes unchecked. This CDR3 is 13 amino acids long. Looked up from germline, CDR1 is KGHDR and CDR2 is SFDVKD. This CDR3 is CATSDFEGAGYTF.

This chain connects TRBV20-1 to TRBJ1-2; TCRdb designates TRBD1, a call that cannot be tested without DNA. Germline values: CDR1 DFQATT, CDR2 SNEGSKA (reference sequence). The CDR3 covers 14 residues. CDR3 protein: CSPEGQGAHWGYTF.

This chain connects TRBV24-1 to TRBJ2-3; TCRdb gives TRBD1 as the D gene, but with no DNA this cannot be confirmed. Germline CDR1 reads KGHDR; CDR2 reads SFDVKD. This CDR3 is built from 15 residues. The CDR3 loop reads CATSDQGARRDTQYF.

The chain is built from TRBV6-1 and TRBJ2-1; TCRdb names TRBD1, which stays unverified in the absence of DNA. Germline V gene lookup returns CDR1 MNHNS and CDR2 SASEGT. The CDR3 runs to 14 residues. This CDR3 is CASSTGQGYSEQFF.

This sequence joins TRBV20-1 and TRBJ2-1; no DNA is available, so the TRBD2 call from TCRdb remains unchecked. The CDR3 sequence is 16 residues long. Germline CDR1 is DFQATT and CDR2 is SNEGSKA (reference sequence). The CDR3 region is CSARDPFAGGISEQFF.

The chain joins TRBV19 to TRBJ2-5; TCRdb picks TRBD1, but there is no DNA to check that call. The CDR3 contains 15 residues. Looked up from germline, CDR1 is LNHDA and CDR2 is SQIVND (reference sequence). The CDR3 loop is CASSILGQGQETQYF.

The chain joins TRBV7-9 to TRBJ2-2; lacking DNA, the TRBD1 call made by TCRdb goes unchecked. Germline lookup yields CDR1 SEHNR and CDR2 FQNEAQ (reference sequence). The CDR3 has 15 residues. This chain's CDR3 is CASSFQGQVHGELFF.

This chain connects TRBV6-5 to TRBJ1-2. Per germline, CDR1 MNHEY and CDR2 SVGAGI. The CDR3 extends over 13 amino acids. The CDR3 protein is CASSYNFNYGYTF.

The genes are TRBV2 and TRBJ1-5; TCRdb's D call, TRBD1, is unchecked because there is no DNA. Germline V gives CDR1 SNHLY, CDR2 FYNNEI. This CDR3 is 14 amino acids long. CDR3: CASSVTTVNQPQHF. Combining the CDR3 with reference TRBV2 and TRBJ1-5 gives the whole variable domain EPEVTQTPSHQVTQMGQEVILRCVPISNHLYFYWYRQILGQKVEFLVSFYNNEISEKSEIFDDQFSVERPDGSNFTLKIRSTKLEDSAMYFCASSVTTVNQPQHFGDGTRLSIL.

The rearrangement joins TRBV5-1 to TRBJ1-4; the TCRdb call, TRBD1, lacks DNA for checking. Germline V gene lookup returns CDR1 SGHRS and CDR2 YFSETQ. The CDR3 totals 16 residues. Here the CDR3 reads CASSLVRQGINEKLFF.

The V and J genes are TRBV20-1 and TRBJ1-6; the D call of TRBD1 rests on TCRdb alone, since no DNA is present to check it. In germline, CDR1 is DFQATT, CDR2 SNEGSKA (reference sequence). The CDR3 contains 16 residues. CDR3 region: CSARDPRVEGNSPLHF.

The chain has TRBV24-1 and TRBJ2-1; TCRdb names TRBD1, which stays unverified in the absence of DNA. The CDR3 sequence is 16 residues long. Per germline, CDR1 KGHDR and CDR2 SFDVKD. The CDR3 region is CATSDSGTATYNEQFF.

V and J are TRBV12-3 or TRBV12-4 and TRBJ1-2; TCRdb proposes TRBD1, but this gene call is untestable without DNA. This CDR3 region has 16 residues. This chain's CDR3 is CASSLSQGLGRYGYTF.

V and J are TRBV4-3 and TRBJ1-2. The CDR3 has 15 residues. The V gene's germline CDR1 is LGHNA and CDR2 YSLEER. The CDR3 sequence: CASSQAIGRNYGYTF.

This rearrangement joins TRBV5-5 to TRBJ1-1; TCRdb selects TRBD1, and the lack of DNA leaves this call unchecked. The CDR3 consists of 16 residues. Germline V gene data show CDR1 as SGHKS and CDR2 as YYEKEE (reference sequence). CDR3: CASTQMTGEANTEAFF.

The chain is built from TRBV20-1 and TRBJ2-1; the TCRdb D gene call, TRBD2, has no DNA to confirm it. The germline gives CDR1 DFQATT, CDR2 SNEGSKA (reference sequence). CDR3 length equals 15 residues. This chain's CDR3 is CSAAGLADGYNEQFF.

The V and J genes are TRBV11-1 and TRBJ2-6; TCRdb selects TRBD1, and the lack of DNA leaves this call unchecked. CDR1 and CDR2 from the germline V gene are SGHAT and FQDESV (reference sequence). The CDR3 has 20 amino acids. The CDR3 protein is CASSLALKGASTSGANVLTF.

The chain joins TRBV7-9 to TRBJ1-1; TCRdb designates TRBD1, a call that cannot be tested without DNA. The CDR3 covers 14 residues. Germline V CDR1 and CDR2: SEHNR, FQNEAQ (reference sequence). The CDR3 loop is CASSLGSTPGKAFF. The variable domain in full, with the rest retrieved from reference TRBV7-9 and TRBJ1-1, is DTGVSQNPRHKITKRGQNVTFRCDPISEHNRLYWYRQTLGQGPEFLTYFQNEAQLEKSRLLSDRFSAERPKGSFSTLEIQRTEQGDSAMYLCASSLGSTPGKAFFGQGTRLTVV.

The chain carries TRBV7-9 and TRBJ2-5. Germline values: CDR1 SEHNR, CDR2 FQNEAQ (reference sequence). CDR3 length equals 15 residues. The CDR3 sequence is CAGEPAMGYGETQYF.

The chain combines TRBV4-1 with TRBJ2-7; TCRdb's assignment of TRBD1 cannot be checked, as there is no DNA. The CDR3 runs 15 residues. The germline V gene has CDR1 MGHRA and CDR2 YSYEKL. The CDR3 sequence is CASSQDSGQGYEQYF.

The V call is TRBV15, the J call TRBJ1-5; lacking DNA, the TRBD1 call made by TCRdb goes unchecked. Germline CDR1 reads LNHNV; CDR2 reads YYDKDF (reference sequence). CDR3 length: 16 residues. The CDR3 loop is CATSRRGVYSNQPQHF. Based on the CDR3 plus reference TRBV15 and TRBJ1-5, the full variable domain is DAMVIQNPRYQVTQFGKPVTLSCSQTLNHNVMYWYQQKSSQAPKLLFHYYDKDFNNEADTPDNFQSRRPNTSFCFLDIRSPGLGDTAMYLCATSRRGVYSNQPQHFGDGTRLSIL.

This chain links TRBV6-5 with TRBJ1-3. The CDR3 runs to 15 residues. Germline V lookup: CDR1 MNHEY, CDR2 SVGAGI. The chain's CDR3 is CASSYSTQSGNTIYF.

CDR3 region: CASSADRGRGTYEQYF. This chain uses TRBV6-2 or TRBV6-3 with TRBJ2-7; TCRdb returns TRBD1, unconfirmable since there is no DNA. Germline V gene data show CDR1 as MNHEY and CDR2 as SVGEGT. There are 16 residues in the CDR3.

J is TRBJ2-3 and V is TRBV6-2 or TRBV6-3; TCRdb returns TRBD2, unconfirmable since there is no DNA. The CDR3 contains 16 residues. Germline assignment: CDR1 MNHEY and CDR2 SVGEGT. CDR3 sequence: CASSYPRGAGTDTQYF.

The chain couples TRBV12-3 or TRBV12-4 to TRBJ1-3; TCRdb picks TRBD1, but there is no DNA to check that call. The CDR3 length is 17 residues. CDR3 sequence reads: CASRSPRDSKAPNTIYF.

This rearrangement joins TRBV12-3 or TRBV12-4 to TRBJ1-5; TCRdb proposes TRBD1, but this gene call is untestable without DNA. CDR3 length: 16 residues. CDR3 loop: CASRPEQGVSNQPQHF.